This T cell receptor beta chain was retrieved from a study of CD8+ T cells in alopecia areata. To note about this clone: Its antigen is not known.

Overall study findings and caveats: Patients showed less clear TCR sequence sharing than mice, possibly partly because of HLA diversity. Affected lesional scalp, above all in alopecia totalis/universalis, was more clonal than normal scalp.

RNA, once extracted, was reverse transcribed into cDNA for use as the sequencing template. TCRdb's copy holds only in-frame clones and misses some; the assay was immunoSEQ multiplex PCR. This sample has approximately 150,000 clones, with about 54% found just once. PBMCs yielded sorted CD4+ and CD8+ T cells. The sample was CD4+ T cells sorted from blood. The clonotype originates from a human donor in good health.

The CDR3 loop reads CSSVPTEAFF. The CDR3 bases are TGCAGCAGTGTTCCCACTGAAGCTTTCTTT. The chain joins TRBV20-1 to TRBJ1-1; no firm D call. The CDR3 extends over 10 amino acids. Per germline, CDR1 DFQATT and CDR2 SNEGSKA (reference sequence).